What follows are 21 T cell receptor beta chains derived from one specimen sequenced in a study of blood T cell repertoires in COVID-19. This table comes from immunoSEQ multiplex PCR, and its TCRdb copy is limited to in-frame clones, with some not included. The repertoire includes 300,000 to 500,000 clones, over 75% of them detected once, and more than 2% sits in the top ten. Material for sequencing was PBMCs or T cells enriched from blood (not recorded which). These receptors all come from a middle-aged woman with acute COVID-19.

The rearrangement links TRBV9 to TRBJ2-7, with 12 bases matching TRBD2. Germline CDR1 reads SGDLS; CDR2 reads YYNGEE. There are 15 residues in the CDR3. V lost 0 bases and J lost 3; bases outside the gene matches: 1. In DNA, the CDR3 is TGTGCCAGCAGCGTAGGGACTAGCGGGGACTACGAGCAGTACTTC. Its protein is CASSVGTSGDYEQYF.

The chain combines TRBV11-3 with TRBJ2-5; 7 bases agree with TRBD1. Germline trimming cut 4 bases from V and 7 bases from J; bases unmatched to any gene: 9. The germline V gene has CDR1 SGHNT and CDR2 YENEEA. CDR3 size: 14 residues. In DNA, the CDR3 is TGTGCCAGCAGCTCTACAGGGGCCCTCGGGACCCAGTACTTC. This translates into CASSSTGALGTQYF.

This clone was observed a few times. This chain links TRBV5-4 with TRBJ1-5; D is uncertain. V was cut by 0 bases and J by 5 bases, with 6 bases left in between. CDR1 and CDR2 (germline): SGHNT, YYREEE (reference sequence). The CDR3 is 13 amino acids. The CDR3 region has the DNA TGTGCCAGCAGCTTGGGTATTGATCAGCCCCAGCATTTT. Its protein is CASSLGIDQPQHF.

The V and J genes are TRBV24-1 and TRBJ1-5; 7 positions match TRBD1. The CDR3 covers 17 residues. J was trimmed by 5 bases and V by 8 bases; bases with no gene match: 17. From germline, CDR1 is KGHDR and CDR2 SFDVKD. Written as DNA, the CDR3 is TGTGCCACCAACTTCCACCCCGGGACAGAAGGCTATCAGCCCCAGCATTTT. Its translation is CATNFHPGTEGYQPQHF.

The V gene is TRBV5-5, the J gene TRBJ2-1; 7 nucleotides match TRBD1. CDR1 is SGHKS, CDR2 YYEKEE, per germline (reference sequence). J lost 5 bases, V lost 4 bases, and 3 bases had no gene match. The CDR3 covers 13 residues. The CDR3 reads CASSLGTDNEQFF. As DNA, the CDR3 is TGTGCCAGCAGCCTAGGGACAGACAATGAGCAGTTCTTC.

This chain joins TRBV5-1 and TRBJ2-2, with 7 bases aligning to TRBD2. From germline, CDR1 is SGHRS and CDR2 YFSETQ. With V trimmed by 3 bases and J by 1 base, 6 bases remained unmatched. This CDR3 comprises 16 residues. The CDR3 nucleotides read TGCGCCAGCAGCTCGTCCGGGACTATGAACACCGGGGAGCTGTTTTTT. Its translation is CASSSSGTMNTGELFF.

This clone was counted once. This chain links TRBV6-2 or TRBV6-3 with TRBJ2-4, with 15 bases identical to TRBD2. The length of the CDR3 is 18 residues. The germline V gene encodes CDR1 MNHEY and CDR2 SVGEGT. Trimming removed 4 bases from V and 1 base from J; junction bases left unmatched: 5. The DNA for the CDR3 is TGTGCCAGCAGTTGGACTAGCGGGGGGGCGAAGGCCAAAAACATTCAGTACTTC. It yields the protein CASSWTSGGAKAKNIQYF.

The chain recombines TRBV9 with TRBJ1-3; maybe TRBD1 (6 bases). Trimming removed 0 bases at V and 4 bases at J, with 11 bases between. From germline, CDR1 is SGDLS and CDR2 YYNGEE. The CDR3 length is 15 residues. CDR3 nucleotide sequence: TGTGCCAGCAGCGTAGGGCAGGGGTTGGGAAACACCATATATTTT. The encoded protein is CASSVGQGLGNTIYF.

The chain is built from TRBV6-5 and TRBJ2-7; 8 bases are a match to TRBD2. The V and J ends lost 6 bases and 0 bases, in that order; junction bases with no gene match: 7. Germline CDR1 MNHEY, CDR2 SVGAGI. This CDR3 comprises 15 residues. The CDR3, as DNA: TGTGCCAGCAGCCTCTTAAGCGGGAGCTCCTACGAGCAGTACTTC. It yields the protein CASSLLSGSSYEQYF.

The chain couples TRBV7-9 to TRBJ2-3, with D perhaps matching TRBD2 (5 bases). CDR1 is SEHNR and CDR2 is FQNEAQ in the germline V gene (reference sequence). The CDR3 extends over 16 amino acids. V lost 3 bases, J lost 5 bases, and 18 bases lay in between. For the CDR3, the DNA is TGTGCCAGCAGCTTGACGGACGGAGGAGGAGGAGATACGCAGTATTTT. It specifies CASSLTDGGGGDTQYF.

The chain is built from TRBV4-1 and TRBJ2-3, with 8 bases lining up with TRBD2. CDR1 is MGHRA, CDR2 YSYEKL, per germline. The CDR3 runs 15 residues. V was clipped by 8 bases and J by 0 bases; unmatched bases: 7. CDR3 DNA: TGCGCCAGCTCGAGGGCGGGGGGTAGCACAGATACGCAGTATTTT. The encoded protein is CASSRAGGSTDTQYF.

This clone came up once. This chain connects TRBV14 to TRBJ1-1; D unclear. Germline V lookup: CDR1 SGHDN, CDR2 FVKESK. The CDR3 consists of 15 residues. V was trimmed by 1 base and J by 4 bases, leaving 13 bases between them. Written as DNA, the CDR3 is TGTGCCAGCAGCCAAGCGGCGGGGTACGGCACTGAAGCTTTCTTT. This codes for CASSQAAGYGTEAFF.

This clone has just a few counts. The chain uses TRBV19 and TRBJ1-3; D remains ambiguous. Germline V gene lookup returns CDR1 LNHDA and CDR2 SQIVND (reference sequence). The CDR3 spans 15 residues. Trimming stripped 10 bases from V and 0 bases from J, with 16 bases between. CDR3 in DNA: TGTGCCACCTGGGGAGGACTTCTCTCTGGAAACACCATATATTTT. This codes for CATWGGLLSGNTIYF.

This chain links TRBV5-1 with TRBJ2-5; possibly TRBD1 for D (6 bases). From germline, CDR1 is SGHRS and CDR2 YFSETQ. V was clipped by 0 bases and J by 2 bases, with 14 bases between them. This CDR3 is 16 amino acids long. CDR3 sequence reads: CASSLEAGAPQETQYF. The CDR3 nucleotides read TGCGCCAGCAGCTTGGAAGCAGGGGCACCACAAGAGACCCAGTACTTC.

The chain recombines TRBV5-1 with TRBJ1-2, with TRBD1 matching over 10 bases. With V trimmed by 4 bases and J by 6 bases, 6 bases remained unmatched. Germline CDR1 and CDR2: SGHRS and YFSETQ. The CDR3 contains 14 residues. The CDR3 loop is CASSPPGTGDGYTF. The CDR3 DNA reads TGCGCCAGCAGCCCTCCCGGGACAGGGGATGGCTACACCTTC.

The chain has TRBV30 and TRBJ1-1; 7 bases match TRBD1. The CDR3 is made up of 13 amino acids. Germline-derived CDR1 and CDR2 are GTSNPN and SVGIG (reference sequence). V lost 2 bases and J lost 11; bases outside the gene matches: 11. For the CDR3, the DNA is TGTGCCTGGAGTTCACAGGGGCTCGTAGCGGCTTTCTTT. The encoded protein is CAWSSQGLVAAFF.

The chain employs TRBV19 and TRBJ2-7, with 8 nucleotides matching TRBD1. The CDR3 is 14 residues long. V lost 9 bases and J lost 7; bases outside the gene matches: 14. Germline-derived CDR1 and CDR2 are LNHDA and SQIVND (reference sequence). The CDR3: CASQIGQGAYEQYF. CDR3 sequence (DNA): TGTGCCAGCCAAATAGGGCAGGGGGCTTATGAGCAGTACTTC. Filled out from reference TRBV19 and TRBJ2-7, the complete variable domain reads DGGITQSPKYLFRKEGQNVTLSCEQNLNHDAMYWYRQDPGQGLRLIYYSQIVNDFQKGDIAEGYSVSREKKESFPLTVTSAQKNPTAFYLCASQIGQGAYEQYFGPGTRLTVT.

In its sample, this clone was seen once. The chain uses TRBV6-5 and TRBJ1-1; D remains ambiguous. CDR1 MNHEY and CDR2 SVGAGI come from the germline V gene. CDR3 length: 14 residues. The V and J ends lost 7 bases and 0 bases respectively, with 12 bases between them. CDR3 nucleotides: TGTGCCAGCAAGAGGGTCCGCCTGAACACTGAAGCTTTCTTT. This encodes CASKRVRLNTEAFF.

The chain links TRBV30 to TRBJ1-6, with D perhaps matching TRBD1 (6 bases). Per germline, CDR1 GTSNPN and CDR2 SVGIG (reference sequence). The V end was cut by 3 bases, the J end by 7 bases, with 22 bases between. This CDR3 spans 17 amino acids. CDR3 sequence (DNA): TGTGCCTGGAGGCGGATGTGGGGGCAGATCAACAATTCACCCCTCCACTTT. Encoded protein: CAWRRMWGQINNSPLHF. The full variable domain, completed using reference TRBV30 and TRBJ1-6, is SQTIHQWPATLVQPVGSPLSLECTVEGTSNPNLYWYRQAAGRGLQLLFYSVGIGQISSEVPQNLSASRPQDRQFILSSKKLLLSDSGFYLCAWRRMWGQINNSPLHFGNGTRLTVT.

The chain combines TRBV19 with TRBJ2-7; 8 bases are a match to TRBD1. The CDR3 consists of 15 residues. After removal of 5 bases from V and 3 bases from J, the junction contained 9 bases not matched to a gene. Germline CDR1 reads LNHDA; CDR2 reads SQIVND (reference sequence). The CDR3: CASSHPGTGHYEQYF. The DNA of the CDR3 is TGTGCCAGTAGTCATCCCGGGACAGGCCACTACGAGCAGTACTTC.

The V gene is TRBV11-3, the J gene TRBJ1-2; 7 bases are shared with TRBD1. This CDR3 spans 15 amino acids. CDR1 and CDR2 from the germline V gene are SGHNT and YENEEA. The ends lost 0 bases at V and 8 bases at J; junction bases unmatched: 9. CDR3 sequence (DNA): TGTGCCAGCAGCTTAGATCGCGAGCAGGGGGGCGGCTACACCTTC. Translated, it gives CASSLDREQGGGYTF. Complete variable domain (other parts from reference TRBV11-3 and TRBJ1-2): EAGVVQSPRYKIIEKKQPVAFWCNPISGHNTLYWYLQNLGQGPELLIRYENEEAVDDSQLPKDRFSAERLKGVDSTLKIQPAELGDSAVYLCASSLDREQGGGYTFGSGTRLTVV.